Included here is one T cell receptor beta chain sequence, with context. The Seattle patients, enrolled during active infection, were followed longitudinally. In the study's own analysis: Scientists estimated how many nucleated cells there were by amplifying reference gene primers. Only in-frame clones appear in the TCRdb table, and some are missing; sequencing was by immunoSEQ multiplex PCR. The V and J calls and clone size were taken over from that table, and D and trimming were inferred from the DNA. The sample includes 150,000 to 200,000 clones, 85% to 90% of them seen just once. The CDR3 has 15 amino acids. V gave up 1 base and J gave up 3 bases, with 10 bases separating them. Germline CDR1 is LGHNA and CDR2 is YSLEER. These data come from a study of blood T cell repertoires in COVID-19. Background on the study: From the United States, Italy and Spain came samples of acute and convalescent COVID-19.

This chain connects TRBV4-3 to TRBJ1-5; D unclear. Sequenced material: peripheral blood. This sequence was found in a woman aged 65 to 85 with COVID-19, enrolled during active disease. The CDR3 is CASSQASGNNQPQHF. The CDR3 DNA follows: TGCGCCAGCAGCCAAGCATCGGGGAACAATCAGCCCCAGCATTTT.